A single T cell receptor beta chain is shown here with its context. These data are taken from a study of T cell changes during pregnancy in multiple sclerosis. V lost 8 bases to trimming and J lost 1 base, with 24 bases between them. Germline V gene lookup returns CDR1 SGHVS and CDR2 FNYEAQ. The CDR3 totals 17 residues. Libraries were prepared by immunoSEQ multiplex PCR; TCRdb keeps only in-frame clonotypes and omits some of them. The repertoire holds tens of thousands of clones, 85% to 90% seen once, with more than 8% in the top ten. The material was peripheral blood, obtained after pregnancy. This TCR came from a female donor in good health, enrolled as a control in a pregnancy study. The V gene is TRBV7-6, the J gene TRBJ2-7; perhaps TRBD2 as D (5 bases). This CDR3 reads CASSPPPWAGLSYEQYF. Written as DNA, the CDR3 is TGTGCCAGCTCGCCTCCTCCGTGGGCAGGACTTTCCTACGAGCAGTACTTC.